Shown below are 22 T cell receptor beta chains from a single sample sequenced in a study of vaccination effects on CD4 cells after COVID-19. No antigen has been assigned to these receptors. This table comes from immunoSEQ multiplex PCR, and its TCRdb copy is limited to in-frame clones, with some not included. The data show approximately 76,000 clones, around 76% seen once. CD4+ T cells specific for antigen were expanded with viral peptide pools by the ViraFEST assay before sequencing. Subsequent to 10 days of culture, CD4+ T cells were isolated. Absence of prior SARS-CoV-2 infection characterized the vaccine recipients, who showed negative nucleocapsid antibodies. The sequencing here drew on CD4+ T cells from PBMCs cultured with SARS-CoV-2 spike peptides, taken before COVID-19 vaccination. These TCRs come from a human donor who received a COVID-19 vaccine.

This rearrangement joins TRBV19 to TRBJ2-3; 10 bases match TRBD1. Per germline, CDR1 LNHDA and CDR2 SQIVND (reference sequence). V was pared by 9 bases and J by 0 bases, with 3 bases of the junction left unmatched. This CDR3 is 14 amino acids long. DNA for the CDR3: TGTGCCAGCCGGACAGGGGGAAGCACAGATACGCAGTATTTT. Its protein product is CASRTGGSTDTQYF.

The gene calls are TRBV6-2 or TRBV6-3 and TRBJ2-3; 12 bases agree with TRBD1. V lost 0 bases and J lost 11; bases outside the gene matches: 12. This CDR3 spans 17 amino acids. In germline, CDR1 is MNHEY, CDR2 SVGEGT. Here the CDR3 reads CASSYSGTGGPGEKQYF. The CDR3 nucleotides read TGTGCCAGCAGTTACTCGGGGACAGGGGGCCCGGGAGAAAAGCAGTATTTT.

The genes are TRBV5-8 and TRBJ2-5; 9 nucleotides match TRBD1. V lost 4 bases and J lost 2; bases outside the gene matches: 9. Germline CDR1 SGHTS, CDR2 YDEGEE. CDR3 length equals 16 residues. This CDR3 is CASSRGQGSWQETQYF. CDR3 sequence (DNA): TGTGCCAGCAGCCGTGGACAGGGGAGTTGGCAAGAGACCCAGTACTTC. Complete variable domain (other parts from reference TRBV5-8 and TRBJ2-5): EAGVTQSPTHLIKTRGQQATLRCSPISGHTSVYWYQQALGLGLQFLLWYDEGEERNRGNFPPRFSGRQFPNYSSELNVNALELEDSALYLCASSRGQGSWQETQYFGPGTRLLVL.

The chain combines TRBV7-3 with TRBJ2-3, with TRBD2 identical over 8 bases. The germline CDR1 and CDR2 sequences are SGHTA and FQGTGA. The CDR3 length is 15 residues. V shed 6 bases, J shed 4 bases, and the junction held 9 bases outside the gene matches. CDR3 amino acids: CASSRRGGAADTQYF. The CDR3 nucleotides read TGTGCCAGCAGTCGACGGGGGGGGGCCGCAGATACGCAGTATTTT.

V and J are TRBV9 and TRBJ2-3, with D perhaps TRBD1 (6 bases). Germline lookup yields CDR1 SGDLS and CDR2 YYNGEE. V dropped 0 bases and J dropped 9 bases, with 8 bases sitting between them. This CDR3 spans 12 amino acids. In DNA form, the CDR3 reads TGTGCCAGCAGCGTAGCGGGACAAACGCAGTATTTT. As protein: CASSVAGQTQYF. Based on the CDR3 plus reference TRBV9 and TRBJ2-3, the full variable domain is DSGVTQTPKHLITATGQRVTLRCSPRSGDLSVYWYQQSLDQGLQFLIQYYNGEERAKGNILERFSAQQFPDLHSELNLSSLELGDSALYFCASSVAGQTQYFGPGTRLTVL.

This clone appeared once. The genes are TRBV23-1 and TRBJ1-2; maybe TRBD1 (5 bases). TRBV23-1 is filed as an ORF, its function uncertain. The V and J ends lost 4 bases and 8 bases respectively, with 20 bases between them. CDR3 length equals 15 residues. The CDR3 region has the DNA TGCGCCAGCAGTCCACCAACATCCGGGGACTCGGGCTACACCTTC. Residues: CASSPPTSGDSGYTF.

CDR3 nucleotides: TGTGCCAGCAGCTTATTAGGGTCCGACAGGGGAGGGAATGGCTACACCTTC. Its translation is CASSLLGSDRGGNGYTF. The rearrangement links TRBV7-9 to TRBJ1-2; 8 nucleotides line up with TRBD1. The CDR3 is 17 residues long. V lost 2 bases, J lost 6 bases, and 14 bases stayed unmatched. CDR1 SEHNR and CDR2 FQNEAQ come from the germline V gene (reference sequence).

This chain joins TRBV7-2 and TRBJ1-4; 7 positions match TRBD1. Germline loops: CDR1 SGHTA, CDR2 FQGNSA. Trimming at V came to 5 bases and at J to 4 bases, leaving 4 bases not matched to a gene. This CDR3 is 14 amino acids long. In nucleotides, the CDR3 is TGTGCCAGCAGCCGGACAGGCCTTAATGAAAAACTGTTTTTT. Its translation is CASSRTGLNEKLFF.

This chain links TRBV18 with TRBJ2-3, with D perhaps matching TRBD1 or TRBD2 (5 bases each). V shed 1 base and J shed 4 bases, with 6 bases lying between them. In germline, CDR1 is KGHSH, CDR2 LQKENI. The CDR3 runs to 13 residues. The CDR3 bases are TGTGCCAGCTCACCACAGGGACCAGATACGCAGTATTTT. This translates into CASSPQGPDTQYF. Full variable domain (missing parts from reference TRBV18 and TRBJ2-3): NAGVMQNPRHLVRRRGQEARLRCSPMKGHSHVYWYRQLPEEGLKFMVYLQKENIIDESGMPKERFSAEFPKEGPSILRIQQVVRGDSAAYFCASSPQGPDTQYFGPGTRLTVL.

The chain couples TRBV5-1 to TRBJ2-5; a possible D gene is TRBD1 (5 bases). The CDR3 is 14 amino acids. CDR1 is SGHRS and CDR2 is YFSETQ in the germline V gene. Trimming stripped 4 bases from V and 2 bases from J, with 12 bases between. For the CDR3, the DNA is TGCGCCAGCAGCGCTAGACAGATACAAGAGACCCAGTACTTC. Amino acid sequence: CASSARQIQETQYF.

This clone showed up just once. The J gene is TRBJ2-2, the V gene TRBV5-1, with TRBD2 matching over 9 bases. Germline-derived CDR1 and CDR2 are SGHRS and YFSETQ. The J segment lost 5 bases and the V segment lost 4 bases, leaving 6 bases of the junction unmatched. The CDR3 runs 15 residues. CDR3 region: CASSLAGIGTGELFF. In DNA form, the CDR3 reads TGCGCCAGCAGCCTAGCGGGGATCGGTACCGGGGAGCTGTTTTTT.

The gene calls are TRBV7-2 and TRBJ1-1; 8 positions match TRBD1. CDR3 length: 19 amino acids. V dropped 1 base and J dropped 2; count of bases not matched to a gene: 15. Germline CDR1 SGHTA, CDR2 FQGNSA. This chain's CDR3 is CASSLVGGTGRSSNTEAFF. CDR3 sequence (DNA): TGTGCCAGCAGCTTAGTAGGGGGGACAGGTCGAAGCAGCAACACTGAAGCTTTCTTT.

V is TRBV6-5 and J is TRBJ2-2; D might be TRBD2 (5 bases). The V end lost 5 bases, the J end lost 3 bases, and 13 bases lay between the germline ends. CDR1 is MNHEY, CDR2 SVGAGI, per germline. The CDR3 sequence is 15 residues long. CDR3 loop: CASSQSTGYTGELFF. CDR3 DNA: TGTGCCAGCAGTCAGTCGACGGGATACACCGGGGAGCTGTTTTTT.

The genes are TRBV11-1 and TRBJ2-1, with 13 bases that match TRBD2. With 5 bases clipped from V and 7 bases from J, the junction kept 8 bases outside the gene matches. CDR3 length equals 16 residues. Germline V gene data show CDR1 as SGHAT and CDR2 as FQDESV (reference sequence). The CDR3 loop reads CASSPRLAGGGNEQFF. DNA for the CDR3: TGTGCCAGCAGCCCTAGACTAGCGGGGGGAGGGAATGAGCAGTTCTTC.

As DNA, the CDR3 is TGTGCCTGGGCCAGGGGTAGGAACACCGGGGAGCTGTTTTTT. It yields the protein CAWARGRNTGELFF. The gene calls are TRBV30 and TRBJ2-2, with a tentative D call TRBD1 (6 bases). The CDR3 covers 14 residues. V was cut by 5 bases and J by 1 base, with 11 bases left in between. In germline, CDR1 is GTSNPN, CDR2 SVGIG (reference sequence).

The chain employs TRBV6-5 and TRBJ2-3; tentative D call: TRBD2 (5 bases). V was clipped by 10 bases and J by 5 bases, with 22 bases between them. The CDR3 covers 15 residues. CDR1 is MNHEY and CDR2 is SVGAGI in the germline V gene. CDR3 DNA sequence: TGTGCCACCACGAAGCGACTAAAATGGGGAGATACGCAGTATTTT. Its translation is CATTKRLKWGDTQYF.

The rearrangement links TRBV28 to TRBJ2-3, with 7 bases fitting TRBD1. The V gene end was trimmed by 4 bases and the J gene end by 1 base; junction bases not matched to a gene: 8. Looked up from germline, CDR1 is MDHEN and CDR2 is SYDVKM. The CDR3 contains 16 residues. CDR3 loop: CASSSRTGQGTDTQYF. The DNA of the CDR3 is TGTGCCAGCAGTTCAAGGACAGGTCAAGGCACAGATACGCAGTATTTT.

This chain links TRBV27 with TRBJ2-5; 7 positions agree with TRBD1. The CDR3 totals 14 residues. V gave up 6 bases and J gave up 7 bases; unmatched junction bases: 11. Germline V gene lookup returns CDR1 MNHEY and CDR2 SMNVEV (reference sequence). The CDR3 DNA is TGTGCCAGCAGAGAGACGGGACAGATGGGGACCCAGTACTTC. This sequence encodes CASRETGQMGTQYF.

The chain employs TRBV2 and TRBJ1-2; 9 positions match TRBD1. This CDR3 is built from 14 residues. The germline V gene encodes CDR1 SNHLY and CDR2 FYNNEI. Trimming took 4 bases from V and 8 from J; bases not matched to a gene: 8. The CDR3: CASSGDRVFGGYTF. The CDR3 DNA sequence: TGTGCCAGCAGTGGGGACAGGGTTTTTGGCGGCTACACCTTC.

The rearrangement links TRBV9 to TRBJ2-6; 11 bases are a match to TRBD2. CDR1 and CDR2 (germline): SGDLS, YYNGEE. This CDR3 has 19 amino acids. The junction had 7 bases not matched to a gene; V was cut back by 2 bases and J by 0 bases. The CDR3 sequence is CASSVFSGGGFSGANVLTF. The CDR3 DNA reads TGTGCCAGCAGCGTCTTTAGCGGGGGGGGTTTCTCTGGGGCCAACGTCCTGACTTTC.

The chain recombines TRBV5-4 with TRBJ1-2, with 8 bases identical to TRBD1. The J segment lost 4 bases and the V segment lost 0 bases, leaving 5 bases of the junction unmatched. From germline, CDR1 is SGHNT and CDR2 YYREEE (reference sequence). There are 15 residues in the CDR3. Here the CDR3 DNA reads TGTGCCAGCAGCTTGGATACAGGGGGGGGCTATGGCTACACCTTC. It is translated as CASSLDTGGGYGYTF.

V is TRBV5-1 and J is TRBJ2-4; 10 bases map to TRBD1. CDR3 length equals 15 residues. J gave up 7 bases and V 4 bases, and 8 bases lay outside the gene matches. Germline assignment: CDR1 SGHRS and CDR2 YFSETQ. CDR3 sequence reads: CASSLFGDRGNIQYF. For the CDR3, the DNA is TGCGCCAGCAGCCTGTTTGGGGACAGGGGTAACATTCAGTACTTC.